Sequencing of this T cell receptor (beta chain) was carried out in a study of control samples from healthy donors and cancer patients. V was trimmed by 4 bases and J by 0 bases, leaving 14 bases between them. Germline CDR1 is MNHNS and CDR2 is SASEGT. The CDR3 extends over 16 amino acids. Clones were read by immunoSEQ multiplex PCR, and TCRdb kept only the in-frame ones, dropping some. The table shows about 94,000 clones, with about nine tenths occurring only once. The TCR originated in a woman aged 18-30 years in good health. The V gene is TRBV6-1, the J gene TRBJ2-3, with D unclear. What was sequenced was blood. CDR3 protein: CASSVGIRSSTDTQYF. CDR3 coding DNA: TGTGCCAGCAGTGTTGGGATCCGATCTAGCACAGATACGCAGTATTTT.